These 18 T cell receptor beta chains originate from one sample sequenced in a study of OX40 agonist ivuxolimab in advanced cancers. Produced via immunoSEQ multiplex PCR; TCRdb's table is partial and in-frame only. The sample has under 75,000 clones, roughly 86% seen once. Sequencing used CD4+ or CD8+ T cells sorted from blood, obtained in a trial of the OX40 agonist ivuxolimab. Every receptor here comes from an adult with an advanced solid tumor such as melanoma, head and neck, liver or kidney cancer.

The chain couples TRBV19 to TRBJ2-7; 10 bases are a match to TRBD1. The V segment lost 3 bases and the J segment 2 bases; nucleotides outside the gene matches: 1. Germline loops: CDR1 LNHDA, CDR2 SQIVND (reference sequence). The CDR3 runs 14 residues. The CDR3 DNA reads TGTGCCAGTAGTATGACAGGGGGCCCCTACGAGCAGTACTTC. Translating gives CASSMTGGPYEQYF. Drawing the rest from reference TRBV19 and TRBJ2-7, the complete variable domain is DGGITQSPKYLFRKEGQNVTLSCEQNLNHDAMYWYRQDPGQGLRLIYYSQIVNDFQKGDIAEGYSVSREKKESFPLTVTSAQKNPTAFYLCASSMTGGPYEQYFGPGTRLTVT.

As for this clone: The sample holds other DNA sequences that translate to the same CDR3. The chain uses TRBV2 and TRBJ2-5; D not resolved. CDR1 and CDR2 from the germline V gene are SNHLY and FYNNEI. The CDR3 is 11 amino acids. The germline V and J ends were trimmed by 11 bases and 4 bases, with 11 bases remaining between them. CDR3 DNA: TGTGCCGATGGGCTGGGAGAGACCCAGTACTTC. Its protein is CADGLGETQYF. Together with reference TRBV2 and TRBJ2-5, the CDR3 gives the full variable domain: EPEVTQTPSHQVTQMGQEVILRCVPISNHLYFYWYRQILGQKVEFLVSFYNNEISEKSEIFDDQFSVERPDGSNFTLKIRSTKLEDSAMYFCADGLGETQYFGPGTRLLVL.

The chain employs TRBV7-9 and TRBJ1-2; D ambiguous. The CDR3 is 15 residues long. V shed 8 bases and J shed 1 base, with 17 bases lying between them. CDR1 is SEHNR, CDR2 FQNEAQ, per germline (reference sequence). Here the CDR3 reads CASGPRGSVNYGYTF. The CDR3 nucleotides read TGTGCCAGCGGTCCACGAGGGTCGGTTAACTATGGCTACACCTTC.

The V and J genes are TRBV28 and TRBJ2-7; D gene ambiguous. The CDR3 sequence is 14 residues long. Germline V CDR1 and CDR2: MDHEN, SYDVKM. The V end was cut by 6 bases, the J end by 6 bases, with 18 bases between. The chain's CDR3 is CASSNVGPEGEQYF. The DNA for the CDR3 is TGTGCCAGCAGCAATGTAGGACCGGAAGGCGAGCAGTACTTC.

The CDR3 spells CASSLAGGNEQFF. As DNA, the CDR3 is TGTGCCAGCAGCTTGGCCGGAGGCAATGAGCAGTTCTTC. V gene TRBV5-4 combines with J gene TRBJ2-1, with D possibly TRBD2 on 5 matching bases. Looked up from germline, CDR1 is SGHNT and CDR2 is YYREEE (reference sequence). Trimming removed 0 bases at V and 6 bases at J, with 7 bases between. The CDR3 sequence is 13 residues long.

The genes are TRBV6-1 and TRBJ2-7, with D possibly being TRBD1 (6 bases). CDR3 length equals 15 residues. V was pared by 6 bases and J by 2 bases, with 17 bases between. Germline values: CDR1 MNHNS, CDR2 SASEGT. The CDR3 loop is CASSLRRGSPYEQYF. In DNA, the CDR3 is TGTGCCAGCAGCCTTCGTAGGGGGTCACCCTACGAGCAGTACTTC.

The chain is built from TRBV15 and TRBJ1-4; TRBD1 might be the D (6 bases). Per the germline V gene, CDR1 is LNHNV and CDR2 is YYDKDF (reference sequence). Trimming took 4 bases from V and 3 from J, leaving 15 bases between them. The CDR3 is made up of 16 amino acids. The DNA of the CDR3 is TGTGCCACCAGCATACTAACAGGGAGGCCTAATGAAAAACTGTTTTTT. Its translation is CATSILTGRPNEKLFF.

The rearrangement links TRBV11-2 to TRBJ2-5; D remains ambiguous. Trimming pared 2 bases from V and 5 bases from J, leaving 6 bases between. CDR3 length equals 12 residues. Germline CDR1 reads SGHAT; CDR2 reads FQNNGV. CDR3 sequence (DNA): TGTGCCAGCAGCTTAACGGTTGAGACCCAGTACTTC. Translation: CASSLTVETQYF.

This sequence joins TRBV5-1 and TRBJ2-3, with 7 bases that match TRBD2. Germline loops: CDR1 SGHRS, CDR2 YFSETQ. CDR3 length: 16 residues. J lost 0 bases, V lost 5 bases, and 9 bases had no gene match. CDR3 amino acids: CASRLLRAGSTDTQYF. The CDR3 DNA sequence: TGCGCCAGCAGGCTCCTACGAGCGGGGAGCACAGATACGCAGTATTTT.

DNA for the CDR3: TGTGCCGGGAAAGGTCTGAATAATTCACCCCTCCACTTT. This encodes CAGKGLNNSPLHF. The chain joins TRBV28 to TRBJ1-6; the D is unclear. V was shortened by 11 bases and J by 5 bases, with 13 bases between the two germline ends. CDR3 size: 13 residues. Germline V gives CDR1 MDHEN, CDR2 SYDVKM.

The J gene is TRBJ2-5, the V gene TRBV9; possibly TRBD1 for D (6 bases). CDR3 length equals 15 residues. The V end lost 3 bases, the J end lost 4 bases, and 16 bases lay between the germline ends. Germline assignment: CDR1 SGDLS and CDR2 YYNGEE. The chain's CDR3 is CASSGPGHRRETQYF. CDR3 DNA sequence: TGTGCCAGCAGCGGACCGGGACACCGGAGAGAGACCCAGTACTTC.

The V call is TRBV5-4, the J call TRBJ2-7; tentatively, D is TRBD2 (5 bases). Trimming took 4 bases from V and 7 from J, leaving 12 bases between them. Looked up from germline, CDR1 is SGHNT and CDR2 is YYREEE (reference sequence). The CDR3 covers 12 residues. The chain's CDR3 is CASSIKTGEQYF. In DNA form, the CDR3 reads TGTGCCAGCAGCATTAAAACGGGGGAGCAGTACTTC.

The J gene is TRBJ2-7, the V gene TRBV18; D uncertain. The CDR3 is made up of 11 amino acids. Germline V gene data show CDR1 as KGHSH and CDR2 as LQKENI. Trimming stripped 2 bases from V and 7 bases from J, with 6 bases between. In nucleotides, the CDR3 is TGTGCCAGCTCACCAGCTGGGGAGCAGTACTTC. Its translation is CASSPAGEQYF.

The V and J genes are TRBV5-4 and TRBJ1-1; D unclear. The length of the CDR3 is 13 residues. The germline V gene has CDR1 SGHNT and CDR2 YYREEE (reference sequence). Between the trimmed V and J ends, which lost 1 base and 5 bases, there was a span of 9 bases. The DNA of the CDR3 is TGTGCCAGCAGCTTGAGCGGGCAGACTGAAGCTTTCTTT. The encoded protein is CASSLSGQTEAFF. Variable domain in full (rest from reference TRBV5-4 and TRBJ1-1): ETGVTQSPTHLIKTRGQQVTLRCSSQSGHNTVSWYQQALGQGPQFIFQYYREEENGRGNFPPRFSGLQFPNYSSELNVNALELDDSALYLCASSLSGQTEAFFGQGTRLTVV.

The chain links TRBV11-2 to TRBJ2-7; tentative D call: TRBD1 (6 bases). CDR3 length: 13 residues. Germline-derived CDR1 and CDR2 are SGHAT and FQNNGV. The V end lost 4 bases, the J end lost 5 bases, and 12 bases lay between the germline ends. The CDR3 here is CASSSTGSNEQYF. The DNA of the CDR3 is TGTGCCAGCAGCTCGACAGGTTCCAACGAGCAGTACTTC.

The CDR3 loop is CASSRQDYEQYF. Written as DNA, the CDR3 is TGTGCCAGCAGCCGACAGGACTACGAGCAGTACTTC. V usage is TRBV5-6 and J usage is TRBJ2-7, with a weak D call TRBD1 (6 bases). From germline, CDR1 is SGHDT and CDR2 YYEEEE. Trimming left V 4 bases short and J 3 bases short, with 8 bases between. The length of the CDR3 is 12 residues.

The V call is TRBV5-6, the J call TRBJ2-1; no clear D. There are 11 residues in the CDR3. Trimming pared 0 bases from V and 9 bases from J, leaving 4 bases between. Germline V CDR1 and CDR2: SGHDT, YYEEEE. The DNA of the CDR3 is TGTGCCAGCAGCTTGGGGGGTGAGCAGTTCTTC. Its translation: CASSLGGEQFF.

J is TRBJ1-4 and V is TRBV6-5; no firm D call. The CDR3 length is 15 residues. Germline CDR1 and CDR2: MNHEY and SVGAGI. V dropped 6 bases and J dropped 4 bases, with 15 bases sitting between them. DNA for the CDR3: TGTGCCAGCAGCTCCATCTTAGGTATTAATGAAAAACTGTTTTTT. Translation: CASSSILGINEKLFF.